The 10 T cell receptor beta chains below come from one sample, sequenced in a study of cytomegalovirus exposure and HLA in healthy donors. It was with 60 Vbeta and 13 Jbeta primers that the PCR ran. Profiled with immunoSEQ multiplex PCR; TCRdb holds only in-frame clones, not every one. The table has some 170,000 clones, roughly 76% seen once. Sequencing input: PBMCs. The receptor set was obtained from a woman aged 18-35 years in good health and CMV-seropositive.

The V gene is TRBV15, the J gene TRBJ2-5, with 13 bases lining up with TRBD2. V lost 0 bases to trimming and J lost 2 bases; unmatched junction nucleotides: 3. The CDR3 sequence is 17 residues long. Germline-derived CDR1 and CDR2 are LNHNV and YYDKDF (reference sequence). The CDR3 here is CATSRELAGGLQETQYF. DNA of the CDR3: TGTGCCACCAGCAGAGAACTAGCGGGGGGGCTGCAAGAGACCCAGTACTTC.

CDR3 sequence (DNA): TGCGCCAGCAGCCAAGTACTCCCCTCCTACGAGCAGTACTTC. Its translation is CASSQVLPSYEQYF. The chain employs TRBV4-3 and TRBJ2-7, with no clear D. CDR3 size: 14 residues. CDR1 LGHNA and CDR2 YSLEER come from the germline V gene. Trimming took off 1 base at V and 0 bases at J, with 7 bases between the two ends.

The rearrangement links TRBV25-1 to TRBJ2-1; 8 bases match TRBD2. Losses at the gene ends were 4 bases for V and 2 bases for J; bases not matched to a gene: 13. CDR3 length equals 18 residues. Per the germline V gene, CDR1 is MGHDK and CDR2 is SYGVNS. CDR3 in DNA: TGTGCCAGCAGTGCCCTACCGGGGGCGGGGGGCACCTACAATGAGCAGTTCTTC. Amino acid sequence: CASSALPGAGGTYNEQFF.

The gene calls are TRBV6-5 and TRBJ2-7; 9 bases are a match to TRBD1. Germline V gives CDR1 MNHEY, CDR2 SVGAGI. Unmatched junction bases numbered 6, after V lost 4 bases and J lost 2 bases. CDR3 length equals 15 residues. In DNA, the CDR3 is TGTGCCAGCAGTTTTTCCGGGACAGGGACCTACGAGCAGTACTTC. Translation gives CASSFSGTGTYEQYF.

This rearrangement joins TRBV7-9 to TRBJ2-4; 11 nucleotides agree with TRBD1. This CDR3 comprises 17 residues. J was trimmed by 8 bases and V by 1 base; bases with no gene match: 10. The germline CDR1 and CDR2 sequences are SEHNR and FQNEAQ (reference sequence). DNA for the CDR3: TGTGCCAGCAGCTTAGTTCGGACAGGGGGCAGGAGTGACATTCAGTACTTC. It specifies CASSLVRTGGRSDIQYF.

The chain recombines TRBV5-5 with TRBJ1-4; D unclear. This CDR3 region has 14 residues. Germline V gene data show CDR1 as SGHKS and CDR2 as YYEKEE (reference sequence). With 7 bases removed from V and 0 bases from J, the gap between germline ends came to 10 bases. The CDR3 loop reads CASEEGATNEKLFF. The CDR3 DNA reads TGTGCCAGCGAGGAGGGTGCAACTAATGAAAAACTGTTTTTT. Combining the CDR3 with reference TRBV5-5 and TRBJ1-4 gives the whole variable domain DAGVTQSPTHLIKTRGQQVTLRCSPISGHKSVSWYQQVLGQGPQFIFQYYEKEERGRGNFPDRFSARQFPNYSSELNVNALLLGDSALYLCASEEGATNEKLFFGSGTQLSVL.

This rearrangement joins TRBV7-3 to TRBJ2-3; TRBD2 is a possible D gene (5 bases). CDR3 length equals 17 residues. Trimming removed 4 bases from V and 4 bases from J, with 21 bases in between. Germline values: CDR1 SGHTA, CDR2 FQGTGA. This chain's CDR3 is CASSSLSRGLMADTQYF. The CDR3 nucleotides are TGTGCCAGCAGCTCCCTGAGTCGCGGGTTGATGGCAGATACGCAGTATTTT.

A single count supports this clone. The CDR3 DNA follows: TGTGCCAGCAGCACTGGGACTAGCGGGGGATCGGAGACCCAGTACTTC. As protein: CASSTGTSGGSETQYF. The J gene is TRBJ2-5, the V gene TRBV13, with 14 bases lining up with TRBD2. The trim removed 5 bases at V and 5 bases at J, leaving 7 bases unmatched. The V gene's germline CDR1 is PRHDT and CDR2 FYEKMQ (reference sequence). This CDR3 is built from 16 residues.

V and J are TRBV27 and TRBJ2-7, with D possibly matching TRBD1 (6 bases). Between the trimmed V and J ends, which lost 2 bases and 3 bases, there was a span of 11 bases. Germline V CDR1 and CDR2: MNHEY, SMNVEV (reference sequence). The CDR3 is made up of 14 amino acids. As DNA, the CDR3 is TGTGCCAGCAGTTTAAGGGGGACCGACTACGAGCAGTACTTC. Protein sequence: CASSLRGTDYEQYF.

This clone was detected a few times. The chain couples TRBV7-9 to TRBJ1-4, with D possibly being TRBD1 (6 bases). This CDR3 comprises 17 residues. V was pared by 7 bases and J by 0 bases, with 18 bases between. CDR1 SEHNR and CDR2 FQNEAQ come from the germline V gene (reference sequence). The DNA of the CDR3 is TGTGCCAGCAATTCATCCCCAAACAGGGCAACTAATGAAAAACTGTTTTTT. This codes for CASNSSPNRATNEKLFF.